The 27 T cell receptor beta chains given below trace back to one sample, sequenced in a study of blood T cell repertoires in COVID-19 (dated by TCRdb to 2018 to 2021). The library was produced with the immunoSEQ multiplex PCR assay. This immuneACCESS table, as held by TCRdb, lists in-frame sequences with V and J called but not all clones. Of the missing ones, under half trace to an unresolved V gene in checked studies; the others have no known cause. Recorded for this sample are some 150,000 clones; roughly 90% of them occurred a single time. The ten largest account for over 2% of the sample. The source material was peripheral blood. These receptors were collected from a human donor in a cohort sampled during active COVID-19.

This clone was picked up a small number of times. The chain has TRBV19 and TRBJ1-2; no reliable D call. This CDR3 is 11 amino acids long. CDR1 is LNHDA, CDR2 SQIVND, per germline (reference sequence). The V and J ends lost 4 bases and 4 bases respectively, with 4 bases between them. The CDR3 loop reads CASSNSYGYTF. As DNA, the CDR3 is TGTGCCAGTAGTAACAGCTATGGCTACACCTTC.

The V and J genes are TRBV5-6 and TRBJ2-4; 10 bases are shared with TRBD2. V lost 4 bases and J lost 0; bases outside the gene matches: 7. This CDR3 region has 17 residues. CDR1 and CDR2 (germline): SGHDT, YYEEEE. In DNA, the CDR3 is TGTGCCAGCAGCACCGGACTAGCGGAATTAGCCAAAAACATTCAGTACTTC. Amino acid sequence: CASSTGLAELAKNIQYF.

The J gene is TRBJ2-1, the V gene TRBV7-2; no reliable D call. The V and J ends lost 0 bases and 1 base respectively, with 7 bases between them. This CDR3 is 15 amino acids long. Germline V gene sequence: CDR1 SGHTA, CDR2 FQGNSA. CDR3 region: CASSLARRSYNEQFF. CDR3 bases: TGTGCCAGCAGCTTAGCGCGGAGATCCTACAATGAGCAGTTCTTC. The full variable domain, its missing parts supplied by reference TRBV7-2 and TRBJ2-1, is GAGVSQSPSNKVTEKGKDVELRCDPISGHTALYWYRQSLGQGLEFLIYFQGNSAPDKSGLPSDRFSAERTGGSVSTLTIQRTQQEDSAVYLCASSLARRSYNEQFFGPGTRLTVL.

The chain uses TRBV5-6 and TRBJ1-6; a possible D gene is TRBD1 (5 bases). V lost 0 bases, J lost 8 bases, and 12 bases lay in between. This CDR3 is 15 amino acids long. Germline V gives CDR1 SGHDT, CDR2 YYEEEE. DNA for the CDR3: TGTGCCAGCAGCTTGGGGGCAGGGTTGGATTCACCCCTCCACTTT. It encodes CASSLGAGLDSPLHF.

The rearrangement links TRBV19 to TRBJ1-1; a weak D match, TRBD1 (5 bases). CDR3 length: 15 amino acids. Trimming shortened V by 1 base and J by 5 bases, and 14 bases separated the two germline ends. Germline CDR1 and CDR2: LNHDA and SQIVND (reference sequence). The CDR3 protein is CASSIGEGTGTEAFF. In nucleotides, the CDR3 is TGTGCCAGTAGTATAGGGGAGGGGACGGGGACTGAAGCTTTCTTT.

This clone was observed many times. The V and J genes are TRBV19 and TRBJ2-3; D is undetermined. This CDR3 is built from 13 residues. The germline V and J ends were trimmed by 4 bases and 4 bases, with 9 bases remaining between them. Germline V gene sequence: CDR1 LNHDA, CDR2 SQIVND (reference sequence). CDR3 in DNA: TGTGCCAGTAGTACTCGCGGATCAGATACGCAGTATTTT. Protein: CASSTRGSDTQYF.

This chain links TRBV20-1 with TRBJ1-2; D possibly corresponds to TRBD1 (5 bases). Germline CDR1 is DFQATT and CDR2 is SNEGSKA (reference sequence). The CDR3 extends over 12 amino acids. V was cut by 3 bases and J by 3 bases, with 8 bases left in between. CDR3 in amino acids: CSASTGHYGYTF. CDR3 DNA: TGCAGTGCTAGTACAGGACACTATGGCTACACCTTC.

CDR3 in DNA: TGTGCCAGCAGTTTATCAGGGGCGCGGGAGACCCAGTACTTC. Residues: CASSLSGARETQYF. The rearrangement joins TRBV28 to TRBJ2-5; D is possibly TRBD1 (6 bases). V was trimmed by 1 base and J by 5 bases, leaving 11 bases between them. Germline CDR1 and CDR2: MDHEN and SYDVKM. CDR3 length equals 14 residues.

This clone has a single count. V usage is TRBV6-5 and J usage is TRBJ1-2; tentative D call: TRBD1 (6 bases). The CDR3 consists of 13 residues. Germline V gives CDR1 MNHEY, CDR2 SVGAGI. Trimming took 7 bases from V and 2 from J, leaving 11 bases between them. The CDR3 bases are TGTGCCAGCAAATACGGACAGAACTATGGCTACACCTTC. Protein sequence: CASKYGQNYGYTF.

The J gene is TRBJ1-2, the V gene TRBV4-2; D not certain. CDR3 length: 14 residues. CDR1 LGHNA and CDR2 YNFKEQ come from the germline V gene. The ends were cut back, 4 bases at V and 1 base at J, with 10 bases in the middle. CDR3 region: CASSPQTVNYGYTF. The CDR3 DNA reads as TGTGCCAGCAGCCCGCAGACTGTTAACTATGGCTACACCTTC.

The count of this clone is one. The CDR3 DNA follows: TGTGCCACCAGCAGAGGGGGCGGGATCTACGAGCAGTACTTC. Its protein is CATSRGGGIYEQYF. The chain recombines TRBV15 with TRBJ2-7, with D maybe TRBD2 (6 bases). With 1 base removed from V and 3 bases from J, the gap between germline ends came to 10 bases. The CDR3 is 14 amino acids. Germline V gene data show CDR1 as LNHNV and CDR2 as YYDKDF (reference sequence).

The CDR3, as DNA: TGTGCCAGCAACTTCGGGGGGGCCTACGAGCAGTACTTC. Translation: CASNFGGAYEQYF. The chain uses TRBV11-2 and TRBJ2-7, with 8 bases matching TRBD2. CDR1 SGHAT and CDR2 FQNNGV come from the germline V gene. V lost 7 bases and J lost 2; bases outside the gene matches: 4. The CDR3 runs to 13 residues.

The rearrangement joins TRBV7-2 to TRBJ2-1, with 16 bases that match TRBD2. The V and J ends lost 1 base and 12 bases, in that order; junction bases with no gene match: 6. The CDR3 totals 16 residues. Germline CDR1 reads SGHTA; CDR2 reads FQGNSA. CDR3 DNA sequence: TGTGCCAGCAGCTTAGAGGGGACTAGCGGGAGGGGGTGGCAGTTCTTC. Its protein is CASSLEGTSGRGWQFF.

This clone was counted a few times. The chain's CDR3 is CASTRSRDRATEAFF. The CDR3 region has the DNA TGTGCCAGCACGCGGTCCCGGGACAGAGCTACTGAAGCTTTCTTT. The chain carries TRBV6-5 and TRBJ1-1, with TRBD1 identical over 7 bases. This CDR3 has 15 amino acids. Trimming took 7 bases from V and 5 from J; bases not matched to a gene: 13. CDR1 is MNHEY, CDR2 SVGAGI, per germline.

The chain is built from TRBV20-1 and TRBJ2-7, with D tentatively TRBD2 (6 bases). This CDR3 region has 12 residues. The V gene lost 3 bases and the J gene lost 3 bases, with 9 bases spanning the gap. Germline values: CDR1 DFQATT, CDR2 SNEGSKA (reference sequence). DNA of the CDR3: TGCAGTGCTAGTCCGGACTACTACGAGCAGTACTTC. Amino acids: CSASPDYYEQYF.

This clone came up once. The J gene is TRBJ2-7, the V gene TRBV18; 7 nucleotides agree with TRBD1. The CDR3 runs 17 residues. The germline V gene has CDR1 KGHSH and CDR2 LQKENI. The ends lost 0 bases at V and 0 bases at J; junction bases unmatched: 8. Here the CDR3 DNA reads TGTGCCAGCTCACCACCCCGAAGGACAGGTGACTCCTACGAGCAGTACTTC. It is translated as CASSPPRRTGDSYEQYF.

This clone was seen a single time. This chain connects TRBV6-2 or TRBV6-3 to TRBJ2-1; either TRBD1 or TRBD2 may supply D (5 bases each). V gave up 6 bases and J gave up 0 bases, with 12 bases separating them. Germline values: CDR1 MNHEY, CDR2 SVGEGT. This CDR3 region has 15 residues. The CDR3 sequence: CASSRGTGSYNEQFF. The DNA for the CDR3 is TGTGCCAGCAGCCGGGGCACCGGCTCCTACAATGAGCAGTTCTTC.

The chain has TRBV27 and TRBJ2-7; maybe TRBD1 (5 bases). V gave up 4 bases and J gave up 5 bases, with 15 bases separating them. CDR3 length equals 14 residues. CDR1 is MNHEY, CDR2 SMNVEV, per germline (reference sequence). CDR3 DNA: TGTGCCAGCAGTTCTGCCCCCTCAGGGAACGAGCAGTACTTC. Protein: CASSSAPSGNEQYF.

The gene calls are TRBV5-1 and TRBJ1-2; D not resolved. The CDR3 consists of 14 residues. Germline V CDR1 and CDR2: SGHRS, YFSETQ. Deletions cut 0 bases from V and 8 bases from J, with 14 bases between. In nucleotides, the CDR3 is TGCGCCAGCAGCTTGGGCGAGCGGGCGGGCGGCTACACCTTC. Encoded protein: CASSLGERAGGYTF. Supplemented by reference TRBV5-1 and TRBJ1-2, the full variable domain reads KAGVTQTPRYLIKTRGQQVTLSCSPISGHRSVSWYQQTPGQGLQFLFEYFSETQRNKGNFPGRFSGRQFSNSRSEMNVSTLELGDSALYLCASSLGERAGGYTFGSGTRLTVV.

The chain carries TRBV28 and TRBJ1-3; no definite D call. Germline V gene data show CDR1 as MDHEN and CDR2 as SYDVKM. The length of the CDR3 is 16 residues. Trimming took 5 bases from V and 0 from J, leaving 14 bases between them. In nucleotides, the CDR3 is TGTGCCAGCAGTACCTCTGGGCAGTCCTCTGGAAACACCATATATTTT. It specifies CASSTSGQSSGNTIYF.

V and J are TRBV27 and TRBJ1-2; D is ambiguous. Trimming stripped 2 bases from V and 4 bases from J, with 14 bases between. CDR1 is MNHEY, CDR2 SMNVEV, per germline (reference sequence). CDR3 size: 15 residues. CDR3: CASSLTTSGAYGYTF. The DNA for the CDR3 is TGTGCCAGCAGTTTAACGACTTCTGGAGCCTATGGCTACACCTTC.

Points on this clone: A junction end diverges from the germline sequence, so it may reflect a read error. The DNA for the CDR3 is TGTGCCAGCAGCGTTAGCGGGGAGGAAAGCGTCTTC. Amino acid sequence: CASSVSGEESVF. The rearrangement uses TRBV9 and TRBJ2-1; 8 bases map to TRBD2. The CDR3 contains 12 residues. Germline loops: CDR1 SGDLS, CDR2 YYNGEE.

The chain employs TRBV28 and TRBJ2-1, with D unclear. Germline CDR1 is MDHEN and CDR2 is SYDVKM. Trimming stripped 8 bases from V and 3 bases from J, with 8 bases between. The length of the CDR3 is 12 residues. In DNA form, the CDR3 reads TGTGCCAGCGATACACGCTACAATGAGCAGTTCTTC. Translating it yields CASDTRYNEQFF.

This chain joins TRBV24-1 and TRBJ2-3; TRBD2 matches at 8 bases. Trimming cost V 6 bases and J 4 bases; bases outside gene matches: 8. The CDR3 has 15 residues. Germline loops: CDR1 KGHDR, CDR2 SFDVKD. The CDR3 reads CATSFGGGLSDTQYF. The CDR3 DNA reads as TGTGCCACCAGTTTCGGGGGGGGCCTATCAGATACGCAGTATTTT.

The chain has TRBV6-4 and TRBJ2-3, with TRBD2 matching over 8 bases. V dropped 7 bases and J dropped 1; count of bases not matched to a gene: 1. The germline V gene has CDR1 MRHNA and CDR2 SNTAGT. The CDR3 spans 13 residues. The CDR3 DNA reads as TGTGCCAGCAAAGCGGGGGGCACAGATACGCAGTATTTT. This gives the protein CASKAGGTDTQYF.

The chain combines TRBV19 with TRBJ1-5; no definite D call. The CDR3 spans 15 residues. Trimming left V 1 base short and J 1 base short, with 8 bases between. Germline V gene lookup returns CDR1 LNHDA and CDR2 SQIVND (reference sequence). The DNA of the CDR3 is TGTGCCAGTAGTATAGGGGCAGGAAGCAATCAGCCCCAGCATTTT. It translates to CASSIGAGSNQPQHF.

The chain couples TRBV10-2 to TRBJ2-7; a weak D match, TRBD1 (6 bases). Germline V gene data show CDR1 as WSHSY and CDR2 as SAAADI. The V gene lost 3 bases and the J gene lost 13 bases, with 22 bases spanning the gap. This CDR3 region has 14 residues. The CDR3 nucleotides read TGCGCCAGCAGTGACCAAGGGGCAGGGGATTCCAGTTACTTC. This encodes CASSDQGAGDSSYF.